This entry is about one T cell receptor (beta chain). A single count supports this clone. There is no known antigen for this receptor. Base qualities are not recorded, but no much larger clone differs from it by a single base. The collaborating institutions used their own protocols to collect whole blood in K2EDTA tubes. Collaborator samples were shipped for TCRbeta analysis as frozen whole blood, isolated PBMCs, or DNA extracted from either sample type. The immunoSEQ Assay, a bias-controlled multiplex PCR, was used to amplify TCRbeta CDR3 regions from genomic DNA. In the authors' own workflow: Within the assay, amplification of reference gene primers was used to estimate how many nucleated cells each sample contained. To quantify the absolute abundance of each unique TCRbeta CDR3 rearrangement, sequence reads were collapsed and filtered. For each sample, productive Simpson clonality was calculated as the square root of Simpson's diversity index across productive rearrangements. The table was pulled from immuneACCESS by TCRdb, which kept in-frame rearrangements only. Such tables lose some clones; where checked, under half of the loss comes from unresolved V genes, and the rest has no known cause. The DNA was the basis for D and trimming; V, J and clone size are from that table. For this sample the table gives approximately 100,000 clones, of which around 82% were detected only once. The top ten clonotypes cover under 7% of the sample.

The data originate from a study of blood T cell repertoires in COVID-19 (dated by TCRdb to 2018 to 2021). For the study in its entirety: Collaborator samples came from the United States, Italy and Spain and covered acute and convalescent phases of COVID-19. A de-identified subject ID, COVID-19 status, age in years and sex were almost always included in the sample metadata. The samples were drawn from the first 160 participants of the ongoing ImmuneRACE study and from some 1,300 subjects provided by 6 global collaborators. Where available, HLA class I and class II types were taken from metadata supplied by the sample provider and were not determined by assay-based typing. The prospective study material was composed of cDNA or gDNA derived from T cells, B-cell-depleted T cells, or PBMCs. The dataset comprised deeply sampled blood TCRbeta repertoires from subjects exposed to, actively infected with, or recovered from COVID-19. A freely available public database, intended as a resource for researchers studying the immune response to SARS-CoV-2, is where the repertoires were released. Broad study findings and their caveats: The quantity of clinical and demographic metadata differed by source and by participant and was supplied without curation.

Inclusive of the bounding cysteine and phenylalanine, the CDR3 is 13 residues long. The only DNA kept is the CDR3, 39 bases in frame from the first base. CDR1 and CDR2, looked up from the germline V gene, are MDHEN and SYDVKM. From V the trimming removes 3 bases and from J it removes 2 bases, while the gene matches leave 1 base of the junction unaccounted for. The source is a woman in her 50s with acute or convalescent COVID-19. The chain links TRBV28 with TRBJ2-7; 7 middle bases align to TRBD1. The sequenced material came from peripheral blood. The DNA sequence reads TGTGCCAGCAGTTTGACAGGGCCCTACGAGCAGTACTTC. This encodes CASSLTGPYEQYF.